Sequencing of this T cell receptor (beta chain) was carried out in a study of blood T cell repertoires in COVID-19. Study as a whole: In each case, the material was cDNA or gDNA derived from T cells, B-cell-depleted T cells, or PBMCs.

Method: immunoSEQ multiplex PCR; TCRdb's copy keeps in-frame clones and lacks some. Of tens of thousands of clones in the sample, roughly 90% were seen once. The CDR3 sequence is 14 residues long. CDR1 is LNHDA and CDR2 is SQIVND in the germline V gene (reference sequence). The ends lost 1 base at V and 6 bases at J; junction bases unmatched: 3. The source is a human donor in a cohort sampled during active COVID-19. Sequences were obtained from peripheral blood. The chain recombines TRBV19 with TRBJ1-1; 9 positions match TRBD1. CDR3 in amino acids: CASSIGGQGAEAFF. Here the CDR3 DNA reads TGTGCCAGTAGTATAGGGGGACAGGGCGCTGAAGCTTTCTTT.